The 20 T cell receptor beta chains reported below all come from one sample, sequenced in a study of PD-1 blockade in classical Hodgkin lymphoma. Clones were sequenced by immunoSEQ multiplex PCR, and TCRdb holds only the in-frame ones, with some missing. Of 25,000 to 30,000 clones in the sample, approximately 80% were seen once. Relapses following autologous stem cell transplantation were seen in all patients, with brentuximab vedotin exposure varying. This specimen consisted of peripheral blood mononuclear cells (PBMCs), obtained before the second cycle of nivolumab. Receptors originate from a human donor with classical Hodgkin lymphoma.

The chain couples TRBV4-3 to TRBJ1-4; possibly TRBD1 for D (5 bases). The CDR3 has 16 amino acids. Germline V CDR1 and CDR2: LGHNA, YSLEER. V was clipped by 2 bases and J by 0 bases, with 10 bases between them. This chain's CDR3 is CASSQYWGTTNEKLFF. The CDR3 bases are TGCGCCAGCAGCCAATATTGGGGGACAACTAATGAAAAACTGTTTTTT.

This chain connects TRBV19 to TRBJ1-1; the D gene is possibly TRBD1 (5 bases). V was shortened by 4 bases and J by 4 bases, with 13 bases between the two germline ends. CDR1 is LNHDA and CDR2 is SQIVND in the germline V gene (reference sequence). The CDR3 runs 14 residues. Here the CDR3 reads CASSSRLGGTEAFF. CDR3 in DNA: TGTGCCAGTAGTAGCAGGCTGGGGGGCACTGAAGCTTTCTTT.

The CDR3 coding sequence is TGCGCCAGCAGCCAAGATCCAGGGGGACAAGAGACCCAGTACTTC. Translation: CASSQDPGGQETQYF. The rearrangement joins TRBV4-3 to TRBJ2-5; 7 bases are a match to TRBD1. V lost 0 bases and J lost 2; bases outside the gene matches: 3. This CDR3 region has 15 residues. Germline V lookup: CDR1 LGHNA, CDR2 YSLEER.

This chain's CDR3 is CASSVGALNIQYF. As DNA, the CDR3 is TGTGCCAGCAGCGTTGGGGCCCTCAACATTCAGTACTTC. The J gene is TRBJ2-4, the V gene TRBV27, with a tentative D call TRBD1 (5 bases). The V end lost 6 bases, the J end lost 7 bases, and 13 bases lay between the germline ends. CDR1 and CDR2 (germline): MNHEY, SMNVEV (reference sequence). CDR3 length equals 13 residues.

This chain joins TRBV27 and TRBJ1-4, with D tentatively TRBD1 (6 bases). CDR3 length: 16 amino acids. The V end was cut by 7 bases, the J end by 0 bases, with 15 bases between. Germline-derived CDR1 and CDR2 are MNHEY and SMNVEV (reference sequence). The CDR3 DNA reads as TGTGCCAGCAAGCTGGGGGCCTCTGCAACTAATGAAAAACTGTTTTTT. Amino acid sequence: CASKLGASATNEKLFF.

Only one count was recorded for this clone. V gene TRBV6-5 combines with J gene TRBJ1-2; no clear D. This CDR3 has 11 amino acids. V lost 7 bases, J lost 10 bases, and 13 bases lay in between. In germline, CDR1 is MNHEY, CDR2 SVGAGI. The CDR3 loop reads CASTEGEYYTF. CDR3 nucleotides: TGTGCCAGCACAGAAGGCGAGTACTACACCTTC.

The rearrangement links TRBV6-1 to TRBJ2-7; TRBD1 might be the D (6 bases). CDR1 is MNHNS and CDR2 is SASEGT in the germline V gene. CDR3 length equals 12 residues. V lost 6 bases and J 6 bases, leaving 12 bases between the germline ends. CDR3 region: CASSLRGSEQYF. The CDR3 DNA reads TGTGCCAGCAGCCTAAGGGGGAGCGAGCAGTACTTC.

This clone counts as medium-sized. This chain joins TRBV7-3 and TRBJ2-2; TRBD1 aligns across 9 bases. The V gene end was trimmed by 5 bases and the J gene end by 5 bases; junction bases not matched to a gene: 6. CDR3 size: 15 residues. Per the germline V gene, CDR1 is SGHTA and CDR2 is FQGTGA. Here the CDR3 reads CASSEQTGGTGELFF. CDR3 sequence (DNA): TGTGCCAGCAGCGAACAGACAGGGGGTACCGGGGAGCTGTTTTTT.

This chain connects TRBV7-9 to TRBJ2-3; 11 bases are shared with TRBD2. CDR3 length: 17 residues. Germline-derived CDR1 and CDR2 are SEHNR and FQNEAQ (reference sequence). J gave up 1 base and V 3 bases, and 6 bases lay outside the gene matches. CDR3 coding DNA: TGTGCCAGCAGCTTTTACCTGACTAGCGGGGGCACAGATACGCAGTATTTT. Translated: CASSFYLTSGGTDTQYF.

This clone was detected only once. The CDR3 DNA sequence: TGTGCCAGCAGCTTAGGCACAGGGGGAGGAAACACCATATATTTT. This encodes CASSLGTGGGNTIYF. The chain links TRBV7-8 to TRBJ1-3, with 8 bases identical to TRBD1. The junction had 3 bases not matched to a gene; V was cut back by 1 base and J by 4 bases. CDR1 is SGHVS, CDR2 FQNEAQ, per germline. The CDR3 spans 15 residues.

CDR3 DNA: TGTGCCAGCAGCGTAGGCGGACAGGGGGTATCCTACGAGCAGTACTTC. It codes for CASSVGGQGVSYEQYF. The V and J genes are TRBV9 and TRBJ2-7; 10 bases agree with TRBD1. CDR1 is SGDLS, CDR2 YYNGEE, per germline. This CDR3 is built from 16 residues. With 0 bases clipped from V and 1 base from J, the junction kept 4 bases outside the gene matches.

This chain uses TRBV4-2 with TRBJ2-3, with 11 nucleotides matching TRBD2. There are 17 residues in the CDR3. The V and J ends lost 3 bases and 5 bases, in that order; junction bases with no gene match: 10. The germline gives CDR1 LGHNA, CDR2 YNFKEQ. The CDR3 nucleotides read TGTGCCAGCAGCCAGGGAATAGCGGGGGGGCAGGGAGATACGCAGTATTTT. It is translated as CASSQGIAGGQGDTQYF.

This chain uses TRBV7-2 with TRBJ1-5; 10 nucleotides match TRBD1. The CDR3 consists of 15 residues. J gave up 7 bases and V 3 bases, and 6 bases lay outside the gene matches. From germline, CDR1 is SGHTA and CDR2 FQGNSA. The CDR3 loop is CASSLRQGARQPQHF. In DNA form, the CDR3 reads TGTGCCAGCAGCTTGAGACAGGGGGCACGACAGCCCCAGCATTTT. Based on the CDR3 plus reference TRBV7-2 and TRBJ1-5, the full variable domain is GAGVSQSPSNKVTEKGKDVELRCDPISGHTALYWYRQSLGQGLEFLIYFQGNSAPDKSGLPSDRFSAERTGGSVSTLTIQRTQQEDSAVYLCASSLRQGARQPQHFGDGTRLSIL.

This clone was detected a few times. V gene TRBV6-5 combines with J gene TRBJ1-1; D gene ambiguous. CDR3 length: 13 amino acids. CDR1 and CDR2 from the germline V gene are MNHEY and SVGAGI. Trimming cost V 9 bases and J 2 bases, with 13 bases left between them. The CDR3 loop is CASSTLINTEAFF. The CDR3 coding sequence is TGTGCCAGTTCAACATTGATAAACACTGAAGCTTTCTTT.

The rearrangement joins TRBV7-3 to TRBJ1-1, with unresolved D. This CDR3 contains 13 residues. With 2 bases removed from V and 3 bases from J, the gap between germline ends came to 7 bases. CDR1 is SGHTA and CDR2 is FQGTGA in the germline V gene. CDR3 region: CASSLSGDTEAFF. DNA for the CDR3: TGTGCCAGCAGCTTATCGGGAGACACTGAAGCTTTCTTT.

The rearrangement links TRBV7-3 to TRBJ2-3; 7 bases align to TRBD2. CDR3 length equals 14 residues. Per germline, CDR1 SGHTA and CDR2 FQGTGA. J gave up 4 bases and V 5 bases, and 6 bases lay outside the gene matches. CDR3 residues: CASSPPGGSDTQYF. The CDR3 DNA reads as TGTGCCAGCAGCCCCCCGGGGGGTTCAGATACGCAGTATTTT.

In this sample, this clone is medium-sized. This chain joins TRBV5-1 and TRBJ2-7; perhaps D is TRBD1 or TRBD2 (5 bases each). This CDR3 spans 15 amino acids. Trimming took off 4 bases at V and 2 bases at J, with 16 bases between the two ends. Germline CDR1 reads SGHRS; CDR2 reads YFSETQ. As DNA, the CDR3 is TGCGCCAGCAGCCTAGAGGGGCGGATTACCTACGAGCAGTACTTC. It specifies CASSLEGRITYEQYF. Combining the CDR3 with reference TRBV5-1 and TRBJ2-7 gives the whole variable domain KAGVTQTPRYLIKTRGQQVTLSCSPISGHRSVSWYQQTPGQGLQFLFEYFSETQRNKGNFPGRFSGRQFSNSRSEMNVSTLELGDSALYLCASSLEGRITYEQYFGPGTRLTVT.

This chain connects TRBV5-3 to TRBJ2-1; tentatively, D is TRBD2 (6 bases). TRBV5-3 is recorded as an ORF, its role being uncertain. Trimming cost V 8 bases and J 8 bases, with 17 bases left between them. The length of the CDR3 is 13 residues. The CDR3 DNA reads as TGTGCCAGCAGCCCCCCGTGGGGGGATGAGCAGTTCTTC. It codes for CASSPPWGDEQFF.

The chain recombines TRBV6-1 with TRBJ2-3; D is unclear. In germline, CDR1 is MNHNS, CDR2 SASEGT. The V gene lost 7 bases and the J gene lost 6 bases, with 14 bases spanning the gap. This CDR3 is built from 13 residues. This CDR3 is CASMPIVEDTQYF. Here the CDR3 DNA reads TGTGCCAGCATGCCTATCGTTGAGGATACGCAGTATTTT.

The chain carries TRBV7-2 and TRBJ2-3; 10 nucleotides align to TRBD2. Germline V gives CDR1 SGHTA, CDR2 FQGNSA. The CDR3 covers 14 residues. J was trimmed by 4 bases and V by 2 bases; bases with no gene match: 0. The CDR3 coding sequence is TGTGCCAGCAGCTTAAGCGGGGGGGCAGATACGCAGTATTTT. Amino acids: CASSLSGGADTQYF.